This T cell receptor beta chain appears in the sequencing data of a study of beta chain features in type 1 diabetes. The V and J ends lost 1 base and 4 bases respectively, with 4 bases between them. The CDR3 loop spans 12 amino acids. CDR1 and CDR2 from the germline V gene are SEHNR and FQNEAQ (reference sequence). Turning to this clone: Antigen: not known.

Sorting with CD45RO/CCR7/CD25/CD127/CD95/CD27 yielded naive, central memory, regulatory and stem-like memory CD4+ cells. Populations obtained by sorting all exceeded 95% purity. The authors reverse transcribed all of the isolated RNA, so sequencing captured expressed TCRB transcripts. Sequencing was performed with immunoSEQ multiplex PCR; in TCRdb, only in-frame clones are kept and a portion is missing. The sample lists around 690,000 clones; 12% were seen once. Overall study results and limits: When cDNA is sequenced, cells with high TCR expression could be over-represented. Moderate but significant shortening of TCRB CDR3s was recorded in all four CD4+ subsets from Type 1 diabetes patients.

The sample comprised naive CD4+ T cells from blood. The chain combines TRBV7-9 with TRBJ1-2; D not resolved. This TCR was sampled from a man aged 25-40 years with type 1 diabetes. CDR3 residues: CASSLEVYGYTF. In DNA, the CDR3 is TGTGCCAGCAGCTTAGAGGTCTATGGCTACACCTTC.